The clone carrying this TCR beta chain was counted a few times. Its specificity is unknown. This sample is drawn from a study of beta chain features in type 1 diabetes. Study findings and constraints: All four CD4+ subsets of Type 1 diabetes patients contained TCRB CDR3s that were moderately but significantly shorter. Within the patient group, naive, central memory and Treg TCRB repertoires appeared more similar to each other than within healthy donors.

Of the isolated RNA, all was reverse transcribed, and so the sequenced material was expressed TCRB transcripts. Some 3.6 million reads on average were seen across naive, central memory and regulatory T cell samples. Assay: immunoSEQ multiplex PCR; the TCRdb copy retains only in-frame clones and omits some. The table includes about half a million clones, roughly 11% detected once. CDR1 and CDR2 (germline): LGHNA, YSLEER. CDR3 length equals 14 residues. The ends were cut back, 1 base at V and 11 bases at J, with 12 bases in the middle. A single heparinised blood sample, averaging approximately 0.12 L, was obtained per donor.

This chain uses TRBV4-3 with TRBJ1-6, with TRBD1 as a possible D gene (6 bases). The receptor was derived from a woman in her late teens or twenties in good health. The sequenced sample was naive CD4+ T cells from blood. The CDR3 nucleotides read TGCGCCAGCAGCCAAGTGGGGGCCCTCGCACCCCTCCACTTT. Translated: CASSQVGALAPLHF.